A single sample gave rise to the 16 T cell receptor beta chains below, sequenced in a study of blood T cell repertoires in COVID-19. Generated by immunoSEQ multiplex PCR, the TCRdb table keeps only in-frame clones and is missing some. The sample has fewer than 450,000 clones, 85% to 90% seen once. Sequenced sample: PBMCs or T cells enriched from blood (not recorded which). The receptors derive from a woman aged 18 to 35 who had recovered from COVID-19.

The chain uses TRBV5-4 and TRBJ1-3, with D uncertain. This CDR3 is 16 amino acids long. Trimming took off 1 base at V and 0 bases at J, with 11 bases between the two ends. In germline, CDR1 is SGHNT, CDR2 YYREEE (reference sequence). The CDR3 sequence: CASSLPGSYSGNTIYF. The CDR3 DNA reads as TGTGCCAGCAGCTTGCCGGGGAGCTACTCTGGAAACACCATATATTTT. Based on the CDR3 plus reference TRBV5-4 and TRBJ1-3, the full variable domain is ETGVTQSPTHLIKTRGQQVTLRCSSQSGHNTVSWYQQALGQGPQFIFQYYREEENGRGNFPPRFSGLQFPNYSSELNVNALELDDSALYLCASSLPGSYSGNTIYFGEGSWLTVV.

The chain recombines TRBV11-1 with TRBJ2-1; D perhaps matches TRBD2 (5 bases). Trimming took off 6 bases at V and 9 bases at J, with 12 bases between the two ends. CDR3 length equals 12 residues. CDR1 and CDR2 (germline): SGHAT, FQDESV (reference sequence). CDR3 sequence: CASSPHRGEQFF. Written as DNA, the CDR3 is TGTGCCAGCAGTCCCCACCGGGGTGAGCAGTTCTTC.

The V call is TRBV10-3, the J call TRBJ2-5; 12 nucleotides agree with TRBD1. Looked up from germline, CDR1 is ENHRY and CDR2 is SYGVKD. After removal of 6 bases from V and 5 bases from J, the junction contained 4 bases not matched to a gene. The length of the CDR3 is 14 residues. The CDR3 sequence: CAIRGQGAGETQYF. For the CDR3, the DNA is TGTGCCATCAGGGGACAGGGGGCGGGGGAGACCCAGTACTTC.

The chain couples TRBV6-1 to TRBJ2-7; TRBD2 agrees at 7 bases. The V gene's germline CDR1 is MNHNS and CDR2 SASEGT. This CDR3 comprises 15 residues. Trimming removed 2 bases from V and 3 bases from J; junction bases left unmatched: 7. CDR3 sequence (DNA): TGTGCCAGCAGTGAATTGGCTAGCGGACTCTACGAGCAGTACTTC. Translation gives CASSELASGLYEQYF.

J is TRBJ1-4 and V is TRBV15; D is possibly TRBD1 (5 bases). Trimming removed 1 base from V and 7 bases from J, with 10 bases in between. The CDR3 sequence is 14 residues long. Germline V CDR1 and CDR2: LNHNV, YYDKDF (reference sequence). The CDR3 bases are TGTGCCACCAGCAGAGCCGGGGGAATTGAAAAACTGTTTTTT. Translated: CATSRAGGIEKLFF.

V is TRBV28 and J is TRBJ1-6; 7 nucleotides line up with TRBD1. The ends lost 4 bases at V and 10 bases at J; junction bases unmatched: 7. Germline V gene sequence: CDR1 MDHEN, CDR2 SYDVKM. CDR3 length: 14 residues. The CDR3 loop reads CASSSTGNLSPLHF. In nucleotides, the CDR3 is TGTGCCAGCAGTTCGACAGGGAACTTATCACCCCTCCACTTT.

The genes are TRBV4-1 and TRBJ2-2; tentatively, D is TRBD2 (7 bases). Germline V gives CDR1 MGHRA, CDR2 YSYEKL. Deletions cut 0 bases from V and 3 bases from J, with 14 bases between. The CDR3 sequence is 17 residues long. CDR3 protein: CASSQDGTKGDTGELFF. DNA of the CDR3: TGCGCCAGCAGCCAAGACGGGACTAAGGGGGACACCGGGGAGCTGTTTTTT.

The CDR3 coding sequence is TGTGCCAGCAGCCGGGGAGCCACAGATACGCAGTATTTT. As protein: CASSRGATDTQYF. V and J are TRBV14 and TRBJ2-3; tentatively, D is TRBD2 (5 bases). The germline gives CDR1 SGHDN, CDR2 FVKESK. The V gene lost 4 bases and the J gene lost 2 bases, with 7 bases spanning the gap. The CDR3 has 13 amino acids.

CDR3: CASETSGIGDEQFF. The CDR3 nucleotides are TGTGCCAGCGAAACTAGCGGGATCGGCGATGAGCAGTTCTTC. The chain combines TRBV2 with TRBJ2-1; 10 bases line up with TRBD2. Losses at the gene ends were 8 bases for V and 8 bases for J; bases not matched to a gene: 9. The CDR3 covers 14 residues. From germline, CDR1 is SNHLY and CDR2 FYNNEI.

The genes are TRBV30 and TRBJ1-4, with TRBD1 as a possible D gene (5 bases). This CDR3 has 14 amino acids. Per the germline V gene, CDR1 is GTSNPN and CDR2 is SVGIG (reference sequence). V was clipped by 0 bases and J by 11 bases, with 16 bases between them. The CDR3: CAWSVTGGKRKLFF. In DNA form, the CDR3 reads TGTGCCTGGAGTGTAACGGGGGGGAAACGGAAACTGTTTTTT.

The CDR3 DNA reads as TGTGCCAGCAGTTTAGCCGGGGGGACTAACTATGGCTACACCTTC. This encodes CASSLAGGTNYGYTF. This chain uses TRBV6-5 with TRBJ1-2, with TRBD1 as a possible D gene (5 bases). Germline values: CDR1 MNHEY, CDR2 SVGAGI. This CDR3 has 15 amino acids. The V end was cut by 4 bases, the J end by 0 bases, with 12 bases between.

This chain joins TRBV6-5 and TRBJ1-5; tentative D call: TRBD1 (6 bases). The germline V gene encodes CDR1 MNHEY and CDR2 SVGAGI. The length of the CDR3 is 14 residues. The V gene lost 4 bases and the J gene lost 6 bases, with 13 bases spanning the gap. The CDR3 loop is CASSSGQLRQPQHF. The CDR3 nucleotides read TGTGCCAGCAGTTCCGGACAGTTACGTCAGCCCCAGCATTTT.

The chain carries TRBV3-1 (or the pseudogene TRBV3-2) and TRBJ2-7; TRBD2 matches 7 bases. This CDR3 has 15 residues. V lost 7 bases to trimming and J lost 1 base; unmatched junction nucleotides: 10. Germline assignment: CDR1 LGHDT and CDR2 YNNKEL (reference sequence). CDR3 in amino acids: CASMPPGGMSYEQYF. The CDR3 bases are TGTGCCAGCATGCCCCCGGGGGGTATGTCCTACGAGCAGTACTTC.

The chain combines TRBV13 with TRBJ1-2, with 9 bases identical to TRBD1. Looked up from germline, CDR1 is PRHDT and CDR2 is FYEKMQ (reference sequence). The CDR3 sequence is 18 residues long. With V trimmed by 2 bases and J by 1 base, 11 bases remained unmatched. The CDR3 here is CASSLFMDRGNNNYGYTF. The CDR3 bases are TGTGCCAGCAGCTTATTCATGGACAGGGGAAACAATAACTATGGCTACACCTTC.

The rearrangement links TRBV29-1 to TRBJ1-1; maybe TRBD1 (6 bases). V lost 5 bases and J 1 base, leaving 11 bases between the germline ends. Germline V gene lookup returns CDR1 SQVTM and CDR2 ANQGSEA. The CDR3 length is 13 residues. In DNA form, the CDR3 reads TGCAGCGTTCAGGGGCAGGAGAACACTGAAGCTTTCTTT. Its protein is CSVQGQENTEAFF.

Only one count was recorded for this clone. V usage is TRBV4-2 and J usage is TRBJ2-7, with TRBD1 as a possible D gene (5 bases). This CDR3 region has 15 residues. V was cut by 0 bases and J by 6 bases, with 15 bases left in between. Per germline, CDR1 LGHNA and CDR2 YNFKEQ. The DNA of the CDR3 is TGTGCCAGCAGCCAAGAAGGCAGGGATGGTGGCGAGCAGTACTTC. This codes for CASSQEGRDGGEQYF.